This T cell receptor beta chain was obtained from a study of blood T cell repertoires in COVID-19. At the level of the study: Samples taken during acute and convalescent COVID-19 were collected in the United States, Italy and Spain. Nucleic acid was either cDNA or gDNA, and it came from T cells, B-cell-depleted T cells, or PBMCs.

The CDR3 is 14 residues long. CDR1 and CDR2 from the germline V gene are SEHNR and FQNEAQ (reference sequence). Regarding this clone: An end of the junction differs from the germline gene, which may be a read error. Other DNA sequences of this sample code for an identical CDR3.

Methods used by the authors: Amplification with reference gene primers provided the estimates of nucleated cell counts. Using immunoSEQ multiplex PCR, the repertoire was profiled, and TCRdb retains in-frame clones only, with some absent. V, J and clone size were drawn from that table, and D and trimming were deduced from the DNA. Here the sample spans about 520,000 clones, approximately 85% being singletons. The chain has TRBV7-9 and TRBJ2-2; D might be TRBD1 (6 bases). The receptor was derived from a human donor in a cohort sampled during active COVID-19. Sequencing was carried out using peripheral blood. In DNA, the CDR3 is TGTGCCAGCAGCTTGGGGGCGAATACCGGGGAGCTGTTTTTT. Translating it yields CASSLGANTGELFF.